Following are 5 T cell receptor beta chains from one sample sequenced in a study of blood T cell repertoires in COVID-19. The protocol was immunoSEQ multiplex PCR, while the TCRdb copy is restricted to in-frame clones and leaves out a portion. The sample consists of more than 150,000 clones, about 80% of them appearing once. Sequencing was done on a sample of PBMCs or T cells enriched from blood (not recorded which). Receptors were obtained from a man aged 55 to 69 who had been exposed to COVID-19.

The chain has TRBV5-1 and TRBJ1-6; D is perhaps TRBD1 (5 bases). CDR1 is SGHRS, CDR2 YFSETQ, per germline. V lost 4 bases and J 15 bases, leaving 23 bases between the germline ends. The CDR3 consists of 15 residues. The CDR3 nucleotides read TGCGCCAGCAGCCAAGGAGGGACGGAGGGAGTGGTCCTCCACTTT. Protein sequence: CASSQGGTEGVVLHF.

CDR3 in amino acids: CASGLLRPTNEKLFF. The CDR3 DNA is TGTGCCAGCGGCTTGTTACGCCCAACTAATGAAAAACTGTTTTTT. This chain joins TRBV28 and TRBJ1-4; D not resolved. The CDR3 contains 15 residues. V gave up 8 bases and J gave up 0 bases, with 13 bases separating them. Germline CDR1 is MDHEN and CDR2 is SYDVKM.

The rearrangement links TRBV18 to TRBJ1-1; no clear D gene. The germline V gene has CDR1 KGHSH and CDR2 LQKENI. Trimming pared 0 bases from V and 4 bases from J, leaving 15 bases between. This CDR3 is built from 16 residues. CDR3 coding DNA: TGTGCCAGCTCACCACCGACGCAAACCACGGGCACTGAAGCTTTCTTT. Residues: CASSPPTQTTGTEAFF.

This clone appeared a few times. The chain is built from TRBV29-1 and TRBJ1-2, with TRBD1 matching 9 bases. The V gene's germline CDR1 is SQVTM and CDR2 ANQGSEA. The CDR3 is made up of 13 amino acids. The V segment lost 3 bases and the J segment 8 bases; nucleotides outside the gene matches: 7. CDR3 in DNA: TGCAGCGTTGATCACAGGGGGCCTGGGGGCTACACCTTC. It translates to CSVDHRGPGGYTF. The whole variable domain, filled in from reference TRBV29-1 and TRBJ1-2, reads SAVISQKPSRDICQRGTSLTIQCQVDSQVTMMFWYRQQPGQSLTLIATANQGSEATYESGFVIDKFPISRPNLTFSTLTVSNMSPEDSSIYLCSVDHRGPGGYTFGSGTRLTVV.

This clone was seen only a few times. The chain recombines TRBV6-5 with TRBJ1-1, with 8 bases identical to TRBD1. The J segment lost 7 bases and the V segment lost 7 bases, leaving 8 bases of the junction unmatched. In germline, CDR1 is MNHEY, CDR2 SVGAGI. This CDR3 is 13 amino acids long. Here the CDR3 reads CASTFGTGREAFF. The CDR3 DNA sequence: TGTGCCAGCACCTTCGGGACAGGACGTGAAGCTTTCTTT.